Included here is one T cell receptor beta chain sequence, with context. CDR1 and CDR2 (germline): MDHEN, SYDVKM. CDR3 length equals 14 residues. With 6 bases clipped from V and 4 bases from J, the junction kept 7 bases outside the gene matches. How the authors handled the data: Scientists estimated how many nucleated cells there were by amplifying reference gene primers. Produced via immunoSEQ multiplex PCR; TCRdb's table is partial and in-frame only. From that table come the V and J calls and clone size; the DNA was used to work out D and trimming. Seen here are about 34,000 clones, 60% to 80% observed once, and the top ten hold approximately 14%. The data are from a study of blood T cell repertoires in COVID-19. Across the study: Nucleic acid was either cDNA or gDNA, and it came from T cells, B-cell-depleted T cells, or PBMCs.

The receptor's source is a man older than 75 with active or convalescent COVID-19. Input material: peripheral blood. This chain uses TRBV28 with TRBJ1-2; 8 bases are shared with TRBD1. CDR3: CASRIQGDGYGYTF. The CDR3 DNA reads TGTGCCAGCAGGATACAGGGGGATGGCTATGGCTACACCTTC.